This entry lists 2 T cell receptor beta chains sequenced from one sample in a study of shared clonotypes between healthy human individuals. Sequencing was performed with immunoSEQ multiplex PCR; in TCRdb, only in-frame clones are kept and a portion is missing. The sample has around 510,000 clones, 70% to 80% seen once. The material sequenced was PBMCs. The receptors originated from a woman in her forties in good health. Some clones in this sample may be carry-over from other donors' samples.

This clone was counted only a few times. The V call is TRBV19, the J call TRBJ1-2, with D possibly TRBD1 on 5 matching bases. The V end lost 3 bases, the J end lost 3 bases, and 8 bases lay between the germline ends. Germline V CDR1 and CDR2: LNHDA, SQIVND (reference sequence). CDR3 size: 13 residues. Here the CDR3 reads CASSMGQDYGYTF. The CDR3 region has the DNA TGTGCCAGTAGTATGGGGCAGGACTATGGCTACACCTTC.

A single count supports this clone. The chain employs TRBV7-2 and TRBJ1-4; no reliable D call. The CDR3 length is 16 residues. Deletions cut 5 bases from V and 3 bases from J, with 16 bases between. In germline, CDR1 is SGHTA, CDR2 FQGNSA. CDR3 protein: CASSLQAAGSNEKLFF. The CDR3 coding sequence is TGTGCCAGCAGCCTCCAAGCGGCCGGATCTAATGAAAAACTGTTTTTT.